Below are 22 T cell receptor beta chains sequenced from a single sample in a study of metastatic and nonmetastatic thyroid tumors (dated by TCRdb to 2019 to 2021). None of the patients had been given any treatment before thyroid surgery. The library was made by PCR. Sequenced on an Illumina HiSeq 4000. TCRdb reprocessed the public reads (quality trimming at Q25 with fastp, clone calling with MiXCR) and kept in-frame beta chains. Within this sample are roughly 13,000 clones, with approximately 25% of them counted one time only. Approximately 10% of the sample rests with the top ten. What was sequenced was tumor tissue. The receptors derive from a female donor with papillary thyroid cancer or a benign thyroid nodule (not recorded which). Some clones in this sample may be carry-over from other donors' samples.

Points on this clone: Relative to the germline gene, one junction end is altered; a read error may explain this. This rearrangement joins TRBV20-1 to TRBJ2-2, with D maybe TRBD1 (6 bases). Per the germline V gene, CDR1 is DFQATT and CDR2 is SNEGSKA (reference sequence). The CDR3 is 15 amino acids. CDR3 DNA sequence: TGCAGTGCTATGGGGGCCGCCAGGGTTACCGTGGAGCTGTTTTTT. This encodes CSAMGAARVTVELFF.

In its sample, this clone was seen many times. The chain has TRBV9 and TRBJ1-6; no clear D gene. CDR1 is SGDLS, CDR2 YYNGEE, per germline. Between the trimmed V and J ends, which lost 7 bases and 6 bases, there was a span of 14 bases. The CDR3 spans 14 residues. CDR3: CASALGGTNSPLHF. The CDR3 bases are TGTGCCAGCGCACTGGGCGGTACTAATTCACCCCTCCACTTT.

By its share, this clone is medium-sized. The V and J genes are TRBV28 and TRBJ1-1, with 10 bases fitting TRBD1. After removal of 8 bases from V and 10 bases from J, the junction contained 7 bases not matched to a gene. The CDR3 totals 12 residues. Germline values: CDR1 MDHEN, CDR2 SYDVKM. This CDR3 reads CASGRQGALAFF. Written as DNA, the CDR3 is TGTGCCAGCGGAAGACAGGGGGCATTAGCTTTCTTT.

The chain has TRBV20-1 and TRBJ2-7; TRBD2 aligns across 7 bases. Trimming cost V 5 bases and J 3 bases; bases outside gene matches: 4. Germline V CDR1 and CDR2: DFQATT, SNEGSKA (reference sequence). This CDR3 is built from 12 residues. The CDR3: CSALADIYEQYF. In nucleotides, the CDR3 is TGCAGTGCTCTAGCGGACATCTACGAGCAGTACTTC.

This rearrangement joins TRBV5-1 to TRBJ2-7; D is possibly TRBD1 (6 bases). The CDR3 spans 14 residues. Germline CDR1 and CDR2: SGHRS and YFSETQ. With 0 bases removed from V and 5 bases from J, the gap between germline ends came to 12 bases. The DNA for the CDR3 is TGCGCCAGCAGCTTGGCAAAGTCAGGGGACGAGCAGTACTTC. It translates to CASSLAKSGDEQYF.

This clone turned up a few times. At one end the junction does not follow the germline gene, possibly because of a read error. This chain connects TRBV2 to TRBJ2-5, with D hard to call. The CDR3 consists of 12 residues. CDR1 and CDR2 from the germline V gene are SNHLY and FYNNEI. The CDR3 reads CVSRTFSETQYF. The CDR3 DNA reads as TGTGTCAGCAGGACCTTTTCTGAGACCCAGTACTTC. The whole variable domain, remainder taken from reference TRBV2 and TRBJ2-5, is EPEVTQTPSHQVTQMGQEVILRCVPISNHLYFYWYRQILGQKVEFLVSFYNNEISEKSEIFDDQFSVERPDGSNFTLKIRSTKLEDSAMYFCVSRTFSETQYFGPGTRLLVL.

CDR3 loop: CASRGGTSGRISTDTQYF. The CDR3 DNA sequence: TGTGCCAGTAGGGGGGGGACTAGCGGGAGGATCAGCACAGATACGCAGTATTTT. J is TRBJ2-3 and V is TRBV6-5; 15 bases fit TRBD2. Germline CDR1 MNHEY, CDR2 SVGAGI. The ends lost 9 bases at V and 0 bases at J; junction bases unmatched: 10. The CDR3 extends over 18 amino acids.

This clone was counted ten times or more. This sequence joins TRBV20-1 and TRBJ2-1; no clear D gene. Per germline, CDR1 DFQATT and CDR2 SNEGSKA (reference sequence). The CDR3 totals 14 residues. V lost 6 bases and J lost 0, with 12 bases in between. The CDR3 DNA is TGCAGTGCCCTACACGGAAACTCCTACAATGAGCAGTTCTTC. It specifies CSALHGNSYNEQFF.

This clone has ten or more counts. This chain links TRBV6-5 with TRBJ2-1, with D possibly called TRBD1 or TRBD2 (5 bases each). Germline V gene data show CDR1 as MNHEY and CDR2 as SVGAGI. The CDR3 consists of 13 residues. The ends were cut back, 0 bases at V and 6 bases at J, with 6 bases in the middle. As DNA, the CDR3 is TGTGCCAGCAGTTACTCGAGGGGCAATGAGCAGTTCTTC. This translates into CASSYSRGNEQFF.

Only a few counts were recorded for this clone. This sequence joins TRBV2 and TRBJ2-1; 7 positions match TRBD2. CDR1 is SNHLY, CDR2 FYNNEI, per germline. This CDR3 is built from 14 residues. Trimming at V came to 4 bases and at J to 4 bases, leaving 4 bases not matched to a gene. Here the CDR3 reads CASSGLAGYNEQFF. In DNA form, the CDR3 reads TGTGCCAGCAGTGGACTAGCTGGGTACAATGAGCAGTTCTTC.

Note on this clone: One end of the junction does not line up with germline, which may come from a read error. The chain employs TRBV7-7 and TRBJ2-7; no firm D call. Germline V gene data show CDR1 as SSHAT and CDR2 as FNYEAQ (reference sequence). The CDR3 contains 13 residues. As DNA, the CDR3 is TGTGCTAGCAGCCTAACATCATCCTACGAGCAGTACTTC. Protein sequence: CASSLTSSYEQYF. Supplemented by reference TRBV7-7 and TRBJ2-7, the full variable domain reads GAGVSQSPRYKVTKRGQDVTLRCDPISSHATLYWYQQALGQGPEFLTYFNYEAQPDKSGLPSDRFSAERPEGSISTLTIQRTEQRDSAMYRCASSLTSSYEQYFGPGTRLTVT.

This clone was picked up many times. CDR3 DNA: TGTGCCAGCAGCCAGAACCAGGGATTTGAGACCCAGTACTTC. Protein: CASSQNQGFETQYF. V and J are TRBV11-1 and TRBJ2-5, with TRBD1 as a possible D gene (5 bases). The V end was cut by 5 bases, the J end by 5 bases, with 15 bases between. The CDR3 runs to 14 residues. In germline, CDR1 is SGHAT, CDR2 FQDESV (reference sequence).

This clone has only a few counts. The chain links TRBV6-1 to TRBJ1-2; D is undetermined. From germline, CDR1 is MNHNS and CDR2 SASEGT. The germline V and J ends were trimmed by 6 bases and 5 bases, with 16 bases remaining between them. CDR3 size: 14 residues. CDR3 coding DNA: TGTGCCAGCAGGCCCGGGTTTGGCCCTTATGGCTACACCTTC. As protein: CASRPGFGPYGYTF.

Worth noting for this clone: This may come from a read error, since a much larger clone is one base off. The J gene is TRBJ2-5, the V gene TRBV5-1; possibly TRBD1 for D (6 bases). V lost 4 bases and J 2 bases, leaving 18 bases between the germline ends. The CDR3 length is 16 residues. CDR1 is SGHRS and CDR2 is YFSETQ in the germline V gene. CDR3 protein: CASSEGPGQLQETQYF. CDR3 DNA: TGCGCCAGCAGCGAGGGCCCCGGACAGTTACAAGAGACCCAGTACTTC.

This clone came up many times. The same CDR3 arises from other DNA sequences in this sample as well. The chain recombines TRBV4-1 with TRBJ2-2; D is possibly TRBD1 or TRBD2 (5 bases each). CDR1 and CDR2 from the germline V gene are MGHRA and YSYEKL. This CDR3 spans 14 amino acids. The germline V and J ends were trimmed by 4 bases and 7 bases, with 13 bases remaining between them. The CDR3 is CASSPWGRVGELFF. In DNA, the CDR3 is TGCGCCAGCAGCCCCTGGGGGAGAGTCGGGGAGCTGTTTTTT.

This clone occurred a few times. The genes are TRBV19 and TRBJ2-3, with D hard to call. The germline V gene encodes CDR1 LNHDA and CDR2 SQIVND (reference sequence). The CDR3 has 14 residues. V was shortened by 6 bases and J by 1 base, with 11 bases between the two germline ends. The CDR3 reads CASRLLGGTDTQYF. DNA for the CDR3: TGTGCCAGTAGACTCTTAGGTGGCACAGATACGCAGTATTTT.

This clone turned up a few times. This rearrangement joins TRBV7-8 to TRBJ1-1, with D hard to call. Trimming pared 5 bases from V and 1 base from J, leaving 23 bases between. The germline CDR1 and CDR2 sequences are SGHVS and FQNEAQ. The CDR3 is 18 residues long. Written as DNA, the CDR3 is TGTGCCAGCAGCGGACTGGTAAAGGGCACGGGTAAGAACACTGAAGCTTTCTTT. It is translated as CASSGLVKGTGKNTEAFF.

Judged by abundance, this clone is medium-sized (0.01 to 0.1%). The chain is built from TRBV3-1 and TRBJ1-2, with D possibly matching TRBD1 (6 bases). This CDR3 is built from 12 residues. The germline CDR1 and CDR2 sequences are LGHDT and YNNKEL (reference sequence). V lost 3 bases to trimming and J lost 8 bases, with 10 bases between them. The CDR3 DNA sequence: TGTGCCAGCAGCCAGGACAGAAGGGGCTACACCTTC. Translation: CASSQDRRGYTF.

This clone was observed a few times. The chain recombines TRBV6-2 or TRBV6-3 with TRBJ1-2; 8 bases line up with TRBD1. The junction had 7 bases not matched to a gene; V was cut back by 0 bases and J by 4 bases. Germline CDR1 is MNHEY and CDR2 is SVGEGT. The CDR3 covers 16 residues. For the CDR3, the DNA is TGTGCCAGCAGTTACTCGACAGGGGTAGGAACCTATGGCTACACCTTC. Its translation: CASSYSTGVGTYGYTF.

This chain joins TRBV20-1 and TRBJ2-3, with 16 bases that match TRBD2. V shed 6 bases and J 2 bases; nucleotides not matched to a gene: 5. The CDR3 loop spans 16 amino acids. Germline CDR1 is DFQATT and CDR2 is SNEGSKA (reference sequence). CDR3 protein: CSASGLAGGDTDTQYF. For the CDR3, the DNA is TGCAGTGCGTCGGGACTAGCGGGAGGGGACACAGATACGCAGTATTTT.

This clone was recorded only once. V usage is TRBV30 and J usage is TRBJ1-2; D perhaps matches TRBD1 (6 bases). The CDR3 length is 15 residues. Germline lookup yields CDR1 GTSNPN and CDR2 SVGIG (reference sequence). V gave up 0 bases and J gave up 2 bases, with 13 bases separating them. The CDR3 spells CAWSVGGRRNYGYTF. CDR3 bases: TGTGCCTGGAGTGTAGGGGGGAGAAGGAACTATGGCTACACCTTC.

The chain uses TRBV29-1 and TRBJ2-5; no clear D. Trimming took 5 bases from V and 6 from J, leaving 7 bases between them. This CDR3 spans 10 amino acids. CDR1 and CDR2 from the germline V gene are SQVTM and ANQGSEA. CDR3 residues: CSVIMQTQYF. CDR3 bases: TGCAGCGTTATCATGCAGACCCAGTACTTC.